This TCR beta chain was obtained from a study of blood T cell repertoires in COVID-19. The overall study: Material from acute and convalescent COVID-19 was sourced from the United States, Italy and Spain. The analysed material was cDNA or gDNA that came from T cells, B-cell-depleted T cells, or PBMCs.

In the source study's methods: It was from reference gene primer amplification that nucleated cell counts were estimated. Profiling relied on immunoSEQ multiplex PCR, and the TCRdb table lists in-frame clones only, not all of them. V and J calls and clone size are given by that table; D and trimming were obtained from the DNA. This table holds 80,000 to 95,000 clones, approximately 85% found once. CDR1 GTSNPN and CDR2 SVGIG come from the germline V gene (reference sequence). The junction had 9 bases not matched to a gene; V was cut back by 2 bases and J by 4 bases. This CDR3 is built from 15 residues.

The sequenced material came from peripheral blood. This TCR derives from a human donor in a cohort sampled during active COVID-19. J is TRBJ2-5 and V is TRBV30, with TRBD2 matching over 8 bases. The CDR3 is CAWSRERGSVETQYF. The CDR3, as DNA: TGTGCCTGGAGTCGCGAGCGGGGGTCTGTAGAGACCCAGTACTTC.